Sequencing of this T cell receptor beta chain was carried out in a study of blood T cells in healthy people across ages. This clonotype was detected only a few times. Next came a second PCR, run for roughly 6 to 11 cycles, which used a sample-barcoded 5' primer along with a J-beta primer mix. TCRdb re-analysed the 5' RACE reads in MiXCR, keeping a single row per CDR3 protein. The table records roughly 500,000 distinct CDR3 sequences, about 25% of them present only once. Sequencing was carried out using blood. The source of this sequence is a woman aged 70-85 years in good health.

CDR3 residues: CSANPGGAGETQYF. The CDR3 DNA reads TGCAGTGCAAATCCAGGGGGCGCGGGAGAGACCCAGTACTTC. The chain couples TRBV20-1 to TRBJ2-5, with 8 nucleotides matching TRBD1. Trimming at V came to 6 bases and at J to 4 bases, leaving 10 bases not matched to a gene. CDR3 length: 14 amino acids. Looked up from germline, CDR1 is DFQATT and CDR2 is SNEGSKA (reference sequence).